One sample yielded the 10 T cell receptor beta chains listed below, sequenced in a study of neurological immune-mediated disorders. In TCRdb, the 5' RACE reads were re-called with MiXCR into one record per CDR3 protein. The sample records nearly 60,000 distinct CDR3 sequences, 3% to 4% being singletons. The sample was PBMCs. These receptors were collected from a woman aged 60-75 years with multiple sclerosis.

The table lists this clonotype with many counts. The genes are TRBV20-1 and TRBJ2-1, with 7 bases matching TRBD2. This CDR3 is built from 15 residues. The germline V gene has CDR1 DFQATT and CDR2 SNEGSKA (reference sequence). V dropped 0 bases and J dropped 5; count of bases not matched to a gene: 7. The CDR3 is CSARDRLSGNNEQFF. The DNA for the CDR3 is TGCAGTGCTAGAGATAGACTGAGCGGGAACAATGAGCAGTTCTTC.

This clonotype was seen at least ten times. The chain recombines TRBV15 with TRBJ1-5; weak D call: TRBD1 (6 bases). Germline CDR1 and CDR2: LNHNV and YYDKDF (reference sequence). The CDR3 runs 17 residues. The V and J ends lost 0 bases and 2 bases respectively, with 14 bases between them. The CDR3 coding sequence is TGTGCCACCAGCAGAGATCTGGGGACATCAGGCAATCAGCCCCAGCATTTT. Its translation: CATSRDLGTSGNQPQHF.

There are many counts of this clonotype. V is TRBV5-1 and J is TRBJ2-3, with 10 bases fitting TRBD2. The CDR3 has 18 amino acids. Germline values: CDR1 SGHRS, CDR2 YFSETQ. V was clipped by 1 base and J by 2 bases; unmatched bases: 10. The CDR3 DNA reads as TGCGCCAGCAGCTTGTTCAGGACTAGCGGAATGGTCACAGATACGCAGTATTTT. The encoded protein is CASSLFRTSGMVTDTQYF. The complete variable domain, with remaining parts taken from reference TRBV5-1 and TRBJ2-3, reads KAGVTQTPRYLIKTRGQQVTLSCSPISGHRSVSWYQQTPGQGLQFLFEYFSETQRNKGNFPGRFSGRQFSNSRSEMNVSTLELGDSALYLCASSLFRTSGMVTDTQYFGPGTRLTVL.

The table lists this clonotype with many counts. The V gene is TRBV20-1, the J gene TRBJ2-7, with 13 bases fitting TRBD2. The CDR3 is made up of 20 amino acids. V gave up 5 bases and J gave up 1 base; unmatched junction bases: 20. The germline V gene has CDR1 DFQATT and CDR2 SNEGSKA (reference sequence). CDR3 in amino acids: CSAVRTSGRGLWRRSYEQYF. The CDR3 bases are TGCAGTGCTGTCCGGACTAGCGGGAGAGGATTATGGAGGAGGTCCTACGAGCAGTACTTC.

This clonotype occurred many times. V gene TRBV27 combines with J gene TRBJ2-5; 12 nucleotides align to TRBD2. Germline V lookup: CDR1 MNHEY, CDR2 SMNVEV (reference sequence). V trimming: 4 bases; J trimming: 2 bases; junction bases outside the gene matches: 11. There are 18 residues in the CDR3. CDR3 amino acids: CASSSTSGRLIKQETQYF. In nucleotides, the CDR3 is TGTGCCAGCAGTTCGACTAGCGGGAGATTAATCAAGCAAGAGACCCAGTACTTC.

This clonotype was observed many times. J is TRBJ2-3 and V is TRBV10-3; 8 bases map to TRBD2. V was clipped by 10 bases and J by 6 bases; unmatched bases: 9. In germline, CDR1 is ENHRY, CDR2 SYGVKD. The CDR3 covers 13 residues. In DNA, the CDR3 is TGTGCCACACGACCCGGGGGGGCGGATACGCAGTATTTT. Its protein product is CATRPGGADTQYF.

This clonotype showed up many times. The CDR3 is CASSQTLDIKNIQYF. DNA for the CDR3: TGTGCCAGCAGTCAGACCCTGGACATCAAAAACATTCAGTACTTC. The chain employs TRBV6-2 or TRBV6-3 and TRBJ2-4; D is possibly TRBD1 (5 bases). The germline V gene encodes CDR1 MNHEY and CDR2 SVGEGT. The CDR3 loop spans 15 amino acids. V lost 5 bases and J lost 3, with 14 bases in between.

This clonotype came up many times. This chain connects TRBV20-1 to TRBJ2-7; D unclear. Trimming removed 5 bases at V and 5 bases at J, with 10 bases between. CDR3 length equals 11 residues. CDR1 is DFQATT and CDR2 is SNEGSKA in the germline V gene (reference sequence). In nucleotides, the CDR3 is TGCAGTGCTCCGAACCCGGACGAGCAGTACTTC. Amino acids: CSAPNPDEQYF.

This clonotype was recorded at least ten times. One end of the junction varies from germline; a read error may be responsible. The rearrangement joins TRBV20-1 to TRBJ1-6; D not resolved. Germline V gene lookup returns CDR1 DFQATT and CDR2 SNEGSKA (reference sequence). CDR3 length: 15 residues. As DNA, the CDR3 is TGCAGTGCTAGAGCGGGGAGCTCCTATAATTCACCCCCCCACTTT. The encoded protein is CSARAGSSYNSPPHF.

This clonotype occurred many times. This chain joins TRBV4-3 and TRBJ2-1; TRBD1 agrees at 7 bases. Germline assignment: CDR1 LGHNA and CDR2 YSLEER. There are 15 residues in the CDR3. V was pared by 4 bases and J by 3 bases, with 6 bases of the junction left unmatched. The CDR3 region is CASSRTDRDYNEQFF. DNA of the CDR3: TGCGCCAGCAGCCGAACCGACAGGGACTACAATGAGCAGTTCTTC.